The rows below give T cell receptor beta chains drawn from one sample of a study of CD8 T cells in Susac syndrome. TCRdb passed the immunoSEQ multiplex PCR reads through MiXCR, listing each CDR3 protein once. The sample holds 200,000 to 300,000 distinct CDR3 sequences, roughly 95% seen once. The sequenced sample was CD4+ T cells from PBMCs. The source of these receptors is a human donor with multiple sclerosis. Both conserved end residues are part of each CDR3. The order of the fields is D gene, J gene, V gene, clone size, CDR3 DNA, CDR3 protein. A D gene is named only where the DNA matches it firmly. Size is omitted from some rows. Given values are once, few, many or a class for expanded clones.

d_call: NA; j_call: TRBJ1-5; v_call: TRBV9; clone_size: once; cdr3_nt: TGTGCCAGCAGCCCCGGAGGATACGGGAATCAGCCCCAGCATTTT; cdr3_aa: CASSPGGYGNQPQHF
d_call: NA; j_call: TRBJ1-2; v_call: TRBV29-1; clone_size: NA; cdr3_nt: TGCAGCGTTGAAGATCCCCGGTCTATCTATGGCTACACCTTC; cdr3_aa: CSVEDPRSIYGYTF
d_call: NA; j_call: TRBJ2-1; v_call: TRBV7-2; clone_size: NA; cdr3_nt: TGTGCCAGCAGCTTATCGACAGGAACTGGCTACAATGAGCAGTTCTTC; cdr3_aa: CASSLSTGTGYNEQFF
d_call: NA; j_call: TRBJ1-2; v_call: TRBV7-9; clone_size: NA; cdr3_nt: TGTGCCAGCAGTCGGACGGAGGTTATTGCCTATGGCTACACCTTC; cdr3_aa: CASSRTEVIAYGYTF
d_call: TRBD1; j_call: TRBJ2-1; v_call: TRBV27; clone_size: NA; cdr3_nt: TGTGCCAGCAGTACGGGGCAGGGGGCTCGACTTTACAATGAGCAGTTCTTC; cdr3_aa: CASSTGQGARLYNEQFF
d_call: TRBD2; j_call: TRBJ2-5; v_call: TRBV10-3; clone_size: NA; cdr3_nt: TGTGCCATCAGTGAGCCACGGGGGGGACGGGGCCAAGAGACCCAGTACTTC; cdr3_aa: CAISEPRGGRGQETQYF
d_call: NA; j_call: TRBJ1-6; v_call: TRBV19; clone_size: NA; cdr3_nt: TGTGCCAGTAGTCAGGACTTAATGACCACAGATTCACCCCTCCACTTT; cdr3_aa: CASSQDLMTTDSPLHF
d_call: TRBD1; j_call: TRBJ2-3; v_call: TRBV29-1; clone_size: once; cdr3_nt: TGCAGCGTTGCCCCGAGGGGGCGTCCAGATACGCAGTATTTT; cdr3_aa: CSVAPRGRPDTQYF
d_call: NA; j_call: TRBJ1-6; v_call: TRBV7-6; clone_size: NA; cdr3_nt: TGTGCCAGCAGCGGGGACCGATATAATTCACCCCTCCACTTT; cdr3_aa: CASSGDRYNSPLHF
d_call: NA; j_call: TRBJ2-7; v_call: TRBV24-1; clone_size: NA; cdr3_nt: TGTGCCACCAGCCCGGCAGGGCACTACGAGCAGTACTTC; cdr3_aa: CATSPAGHYEQYF
d_call: NA; j_call: TRBJ2-7; v_call: TRBV4-1; clone_size: NA; cdr3_nt: TGCGCCAGCAGCCAAGGGGCCCCGAGGAGCTACAAGCAGTACTTC; cdr3_aa: CASSQGAPRSYKQYF
d_call: NA; j_call: TRBJ2-3; v_call: TRBV18; clone_size: NA; cdr3_nt: TGTGCCAGCTCACCCAATTTGGGCACAGATACGCAGTATTTT; cdr3_aa: CASSPNLGTDTQYF
d_call: TRBD2; j_call: TRBJ2-1; v_call: TRBV5-1; clone_size: NA; cdr3_nt: TGCGCCAGCAGCCCCCTTGCGGGAGTCGACAATGAGCAGTTCTTC; cdr3_aa: CASSPLAGVDNEQFF
d_call: NA; j_call: TRBJ1-5; v_call: TRBV7-3; clone_size: few; cdr3_nt: TGTGCCAGCAGCTTAACAGGGCGCAATCAGCCCCAGCATTTT; cdr3_aa: CASSLTGRNQPQHF
d_call: TRBD2; j_call: TRBJ2-1; v_call: TRBV19; clone_size: NA; cdr3_nt: TGTGCCAGTAGAGAAAATAGCGGGACTGAGCAGTTCTTC; cdr3_aa: CASRENSGTEQFF
d_call: NA; j_call: TRBJ2-1; v_call: TRBV11-2; clone_size: NA; cdr3_nt: TGTGCCAGCAGCTTAGACTGGGAGCAGTTCTTC; cdr3_aa: CASSLDWEQFF
d_call: TRBD2; j_call: TRBJ2-3; v_call: TRBV4-1; clone_size: NA; cdr3_nt: TGCGCCAGCAGCCAAGCCGGGGGGACTAGCACAGATACGCAGTATTTT; cdr3_aa: CASSQAGGTSTDTQYF
d_call: TRBD2; j_call: TRBJ2-7; v_call: TRBV27; clone_size: NA; cdr3_nt: TGTGCCAGCAGCCGACTAGCGGGGGCCAAAATCTACGAGCAGTACTTC; cdr3_aa: CASSRLAGAKIYEQYF
d_call: TRBD2; j_call: TRBJ2-1; v_call: TRBV6-5; clone_size: NA; cdr3_nt: TGTGCCAGCAGTTCGACTAGCGGGGGGGCCTGGAATGAGCAGTTCTTC; cdr3_aa: CASSSTSGGAWNEQFF
d_call: NA; j_call: TRBJ1-1; v_call: TRBV20-1; clone_size: NA; cdr3_nt: TGCAGTGCTAAGCACAGGAACACTGAAGCTTTCTTT; cdr3_aa: CSAKHRNTEAFF
d_call: NA; j_call: TRBJ2-1; v_call: TRBV24-1; clone_size: NA; cdr3_nt: TGTGCCACCGGCGCCCTGGACCTTTATGGAGGTCAAAGGAAGCAGTTCTTC; cdr3_aa: CATGALDLYGGQRKQFF
d_call: NA; j_call: TRBJ2-3; v_call: TRBV27; clone_size: NA; cdr3_nt: TGTGCCAGCAGGATAGGCAACACAGATACGCAGTATTTT; cdr3_aa: CASRIGNTDTQYF
d_call: NA; j_call: TRBJ1-1; v_call: TRBV27; clone_size: NA; cdr3_nt: TGTGCCAGCAGTTTATGGCAGGGCGGTACTGAAGCTTTCTTT; cdr3_aa: CASSLWQGGTEAFF
d_call: TRBD2; j_call: TRBJ2-7; v_call: TRBV4-2; clone_size: NA; cdr3_nt: TGTGCCAGCAGCCAAAGTTCGGGACTAGCGGGGGGGCGTGAGCAGTACTTC; cdr3_aa: CASSQSSGLAGGREQYF
d_call: TRBD1; j_call: TRBJ1-4; v_call: TRBV20-1; clone_size: NA; cdr3_nt: TGCAGTGTTCCGGGACAGGGAGGTGAAAAACTGTTTTTT; cdr3_aa: CSVPGQGGEKLFF
d_call: NA; j_call: TRBJ1-2; v_call: TRBV6-5; clone_size: NA; cdr3_nt: TGTGCCAGCAGCCCCTCCGGGGAATGGTATGGCTACACCTTC; cdr3_aa: CASSPSGEWYGYTF